This T cell receptor (beta chain) was sequenced during a study of T cells after posttransplantation cyclophosphamide. Study conclusions and caveats: Skin or GI-infiltrating T cells shared few TRB sequences with blood. Donor CD8+ memory clones often dominated recipient blood repertoires at later times. TRB clonality was highly associated with recipient CMV seropositivity and reactivation.

Germline CDR1 GTSNPN, CDR2 SVGIG (reference sequence). The CDR3 spans 11 residues. V dropped 1 base and J dropped 5 bases, with 5 bases sitting between them. Some clones are missing from TCRdb's copy, which holds only in-frame ones; the method was immunoSEQ multiplex PCR. The sample lists approximately 30,000 clones; about 90% were seen once. This clone was seen a few times. Its specificity is not known. The naive gate required viable CD3+CD4+ or CD3+CD8+ cells with CCR7+CD45RA+CD45RO-CD95-CD27+CD28+ phenotype. The related graft donor's blood sample was taken on the day of bone marrow donation. Sequencing input: naive CD4+ T cells sorted from PBMCs. The clonotype comes from a woman aged 55-70 years in good health, CMV-negative, and a related stem cell transplant donor. The rearrangement joins TRBV30 to TRBJ1-1; unclear D gene. CDR3 DNA sequence: TGTGCCTGGAGTGCCAGAACTGAAGCTTTCTTT. It codes for CAWSARTEAFF.